One T cell receptor beta chain is described in this entry. This sample is drawn from a study of blood T cell repertoires in COVID-19. The wider study: T cells, B-cell-depleted T cells, or PBMCs supplied cDNA or gDNA.

Data came from immunoSEQ multiplex PCR; TCRdb stores just in-frame clones and leaves some out. The sample shows 150,000 to 200,000 clones, over 80% of them seen only once. Trimming left V 4 bases short and J 4 bases short, with 17 bases between. The CDR3 has 15 amino acids. Germline V gene lookup returns CDR1 SGHRS and CDR2 YFSETQ. This clonotype was obtained from a woman aged 55-70 years who had recovered from COVID-19. The sample comprised PBMCs or T cells enriched from blood (not recorded which). This chain connects TRBV5-1 to TRBJ2-5; the D gene is possibly TRBD1 (5 bases). The CDR3 is CASSLSQGIRETQYF. In DNA form, the CDR3 reads TGCGCCAGCAGCCTTTCGCAGGGAATTCGAGAGACCCAGTACTTC. Full variable domain (missing parts from reference TRBV5-1 and TRBJ2-5): KAGVTQTPRYLIKTRGQQVTLSCSPISGHRSVSWYQQTPGQGLQFLFEYFSETQRNKGNFPGRFSGRQFSNSRSEMNVSTLELGDSALYLCASSLSQGIRETQYFGPGTRLLVL.